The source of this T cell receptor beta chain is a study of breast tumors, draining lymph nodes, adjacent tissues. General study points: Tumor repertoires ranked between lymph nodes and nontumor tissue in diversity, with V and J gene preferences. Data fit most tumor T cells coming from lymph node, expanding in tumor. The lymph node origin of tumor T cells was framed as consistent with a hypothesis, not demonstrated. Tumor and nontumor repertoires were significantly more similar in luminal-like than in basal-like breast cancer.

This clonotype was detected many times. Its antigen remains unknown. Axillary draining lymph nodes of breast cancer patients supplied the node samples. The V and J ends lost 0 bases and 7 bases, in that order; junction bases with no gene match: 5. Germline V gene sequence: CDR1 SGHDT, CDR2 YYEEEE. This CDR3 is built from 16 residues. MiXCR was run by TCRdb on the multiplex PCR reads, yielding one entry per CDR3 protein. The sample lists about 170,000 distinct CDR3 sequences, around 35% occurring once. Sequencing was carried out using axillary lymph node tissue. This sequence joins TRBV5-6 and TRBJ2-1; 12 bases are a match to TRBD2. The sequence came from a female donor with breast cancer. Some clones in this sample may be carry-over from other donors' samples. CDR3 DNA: TGTGCCAGCAGCTTGGTGGCTAGCGGGAGGGGGAATGAGCAGTTCTTC. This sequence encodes CASSLVASGRGNEQFF.